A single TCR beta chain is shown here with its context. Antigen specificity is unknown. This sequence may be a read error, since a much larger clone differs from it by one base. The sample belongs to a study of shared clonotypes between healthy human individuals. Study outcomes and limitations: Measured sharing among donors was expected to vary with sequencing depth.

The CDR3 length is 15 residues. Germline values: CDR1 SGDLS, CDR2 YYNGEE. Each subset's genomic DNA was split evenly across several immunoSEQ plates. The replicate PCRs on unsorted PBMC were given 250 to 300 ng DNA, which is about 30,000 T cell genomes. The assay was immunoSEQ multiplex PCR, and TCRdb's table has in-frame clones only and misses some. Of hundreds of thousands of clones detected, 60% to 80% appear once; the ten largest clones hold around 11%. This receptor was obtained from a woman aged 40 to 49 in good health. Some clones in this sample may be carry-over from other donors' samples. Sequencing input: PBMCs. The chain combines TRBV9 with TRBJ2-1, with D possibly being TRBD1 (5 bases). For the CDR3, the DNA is TGTGCCGGCAGCGTAGGACAACAGGAGAACAATGAGCAGTTCTTC. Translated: CAGSVGQQENNEQFF.